These T cell receptor beta chains were read from a single sample in a study of blood T cell repertoires in COVID-19. The repertoire was sequenced with immunoSEQ multiplex PCR; TCRdb's copy has only in-frame clones and lacks some. The data contain approximately 270,000 clones, approximately 90% of them seen just once; the ten biggest clones take up around 0.84%. The sequenced material came from peripheral blood. These receptors all come from a man aged 25-40 years with acute or convalescent COVID-19. The CDR3 runs from the conserved cysteine through the conserved F or W. Each record gives: D gene, J gene, V gene, clone size, CDR3 protein, CDR3 DNA. D genes are given only for firm matches. Rows may omit the clone size; those that give it use once, few, many or a size class.

D gene: TRBD2
J gene: TRBJ2-5
V gene: TRBV3-1/TRBV3-2
clone size: -
CDR3 protein: CASGAKIAGGQETQYF
CDR3 DNA: TGTGCCAGCGGAGCCAAGATAGCGGGAGGACAAGAGACCCAGTACTTC

D gene: -
J gene: TRBJ1-6
V gene: TRBV9
clone size: -
CDR3 protein: CASSVAIGGGADNSPLHF
CDR3 DNA: TGTGCCAGCAGCGTAGCTATCGGCGGGGGGGCGGATAATTCACCCCTCCACTTT

D gene: TRBD1
J gene: TRBJ1-6
V gene: TRBV11-2
clone size: -
CDR3 protein: CASSSGTGGGGSPLHF
CDR3 DNA: TGTGCCAGCAGCTCCGGGACAGGGGGCGGAGGGTCACCCCTCCACTTT

D gene: -
J gene: TRBJ2-7
V gene: TRBV7-9
clone size: once
CDR3 protein: CASSLGRAHPLGYEQYF
CDR3 DNA: TGTGCCAGCAGCTTAGGCAGGGCCCATCCCCTCGGGTACGAGCAGTACTTC

D gene: TRBD1
J gene: TRBJ2-7
V gene: TRBV28
clone size: -
CDR3 protein: CASRGQGASYEQYF
CDR3 DNA: TGTGCCAGCAGGGGACAGGGTGCTTCCTACGAGCAGTACTTC

D gene: -
J gene: TRBJ1-2
V gene: TRBV11-1
clone size: -
CDR3 protein: CASSLSVGGNYGYTF
CDR3 DNA: TGTGCCAGCAGCTTATCAGTCGGAGGGAACTATGGCTACACCTTC

D gene: -
J gene: TRBJ1-4
V gene: TRBV30
clone size: -
CDR3 protein: CAWKAYGRQPNEKLFF
CDR3 DNA: TGTGCCTGGAAAGCGTACGGGAGACAGCCTAATGAAAAACTGTTTTTT

D gene: -
J gene: TRBJ2-1
V gene: TRBV7-8
clone size: -
CDR3 protein: CASSKAGTKDEQFF
CDR3 DNA: TGTGCCAGCAGCAAAGCCGGGACAAAGGATGAGCAGTTCTTC

D gene: -
J gene: TRBJ2-3
V gene: TRBV30
clone size: -
CDR3 protein: CAWSRSDTQYF
CDR3 DNA: TGTGCCTGGAGTCGGTCAGATACGCAGTATTTT

D gene: TRBD2
J gene: TRBJ2-3
V gene: TRBV5-6
clone size: -
CDR3 protein: CASSLELAGDTDTQYF
CDR3 DNA: TGTGCCAGCAGCTTGGAACTAGCGGGTGACACAGATACGCAGTATTTT

D gene: TRBD1
J gene: TRBJ2-1
V gene: TRBV27
clone size: -
CDR3 protein: CASSLQTGRDEQFF
CDR3 DNA: TGTGCCAGCAGTTTGCAGACAGGGCGGGATGAGCAGTTCTTC

D gene: -
J gene: TRBJ2-1
V gene: TRBV5-4
clone size: -
CDR3 protein: CASSLALASYNEQFF
CDR3 DNA: TGTGCCAGCAGCTTGGCACTAGCATCCTACAATGAGCAGTTCTTC

D gene: -
J gene: TRBJ2-5
V gene: TRBV7-8
clone size: -
CDR3 protein: CASSGAREAQETQYF
CDR3 DNA: TGTGCCAGCAGCGGAGCCCGGGAAGCCCAAGAGACCCAGTACTTC

D gene: TRBD2
J gene: TRBJ2-1
V gene: TRBV28
clone size: -
CDR3 protein: CASSFSSGGALNEQFF
CDR3 DNA: TGTGCCAGCAGTTTTTCTAGCGGGGGGGCCTTAAATGAGCAGTTCTTC

D gene: TRBD2
J gene: TRBJ2-5
V gene: TRBV27
clone size: -
CDR3 protein: CATAFRTSGRETQYF
CDR3 DNA: TGTGCCACCGCTTTTCGGACTAGCGGGCGGGAGACCCAGTACTTC

D gene: -
J gene: TRBJ1-1
V gene: TRBV6-5
clone size: once
CDR3 protein: CASSPQGRTEAFF
CDR3 DNA: TGTGCCAGCAGTCCTCAGGGTAGAACTGAAGCTTTCTTT